The 5 T cell receptor beta chains listed next were all sequenced from one sample in a study of beta chain features in type 1 diabetes. Notes on the study in general: A moderate, significant TCRB CDR3 shortening appeared in type 1 diabetes across four CD4+ subsets.

These receptors have no identified antigens. Reverse transcription of all isolated RNA meant that expressed TCRB transcripts were sequenced. Clones were read by immunoSEQ multiplex PCR, and TCRdb kept only the in-frame ones, dropping some. The sample holds about 160,000 clones, 50% to 70% seen once. Sequenced material: naive CD4+ T cells from blood. Every receptor here comes from a man aged 25 to 40 with type 1 diabetes.

This chain joins TRBV29-1 and TRBJ2-3; TRBD1 aligns across 8 bases. Germline CDR1 SQVTM, CDR2 ANQGSEA. The CDR3 is 14 amino acids. The trim removed 5 bases at V and 2 bases at J, leaving 6 bases unmatched. The CDR3 DNA follows: TGCAGCGTTTCAGGACAGGGCGTCACAGATACGCAGTATTTT. Encoded protein: CSVSGQGVTDTQYF.

This chain uses TRBV5-1 with TRBJ2-4; D is undetermined. V was clipped by 0 bases and J by 3 bases, with 13 bases between them. CDR1 and CDR2 from the germline V gene are SGHRS and YFSETQ. CDR3 length: 16 residues. DNA of the CDR3: TGCGCCAGCAGCTTGGCTCCTGCCGCGTTCAAAAACATTCAGTACTTC. Its protein is CASSLAPAAFKNIQYF.

This clone showed up just a few times. The chain joins TRBV9 to TRBJ2-1; D gene ambiguous. Germline assignment: CDR1 SGDLS and CDR2 YYNGEE. The V and J ends lost 1 base and 6 bases respectively, with 8 bases between them. The CDR3 is made up of 13 amino acids. In DNA, the CDR3 is TGTGCCAGCAGCGTATGGTCCGGCAATGAGCAGTTCTTC. Translated, it gives CASSVWSGNEQFF.

The chain combines TRBV5-4 with TRBJ1-6, with 8 nucleotides matching TRBD1. Germline V gene sequence: CDR1 SGHNT, CDR2 YYREEE (reference sequence). V lost 0 bases, J lost 15 bases, and 8 bases stayed unmatched. The CDR3 covers 14 residues. The CDR3 sequence is CASSLEQGVRHLHF. In DNA, the CDR3 is TGTGCCAGCAGCTTGGAACAGGGGGTAAGGCACCTCCACTTT.

This chain joins TRBV7-9 and TRBJ2-5; 8 bases agree with TRBD2. Germline V gene data show CDR1 as SEHNR and CDR2 as FQNEAQ (reference sequence). This CDR3 comprises 15 residues. Germline trimming cut 2 bases from V and 3 bases from J; bases unmatched to any gene: 5. CDR3 sequence (DNA): TGTGCCAGCAGCTTACGTACTAGCGGCGAAGAGACCCAGTACTTC. Amino acids: CASSLRTSGEETQYF.